These 6 T cell receptor beta chains share one sample of origin, sequenced in a study of Graves' ophthalmopathy and Graves' hyperthyroidism. The TCR beta CDR3 regions underwent amplification from RNA transcripts. Amplification began with first-round RT-PCR using HTBI primers, then second-round multiplex PCR was performed. TCRdb redid the calling of the multiplex PCR reads with MiXCR, one entry per CDR3 protein. This sample has about 340,000 distinct CDR3 sequences, with roughly 17% found just once. Sequenced material: peripheral blood. The receptors shown here come from an adult man with Graves' ophthalmopathy.

This clonotype was picked up many times. The chain joins TRBV6-5 to TRBJ1-2; D not certain. V shed 2 bases and J shed 7 bases, with 14 bases lying between them. The germline V gene encodes CDR1 MNHEY and CDR2 SVGAGI. The CDR3 runs to 14 residues. The CDR3 spells CASSYVKGEAGYTF. In DNA, the CDR3 is TGTGCCAGCAGTTACGTGAAGGGCGAAGCTGGCTACACCTTC.

V and J are TRBV7-3 and TRBJ2-6; D not certain. Germline CDR1 and CDR2: SGHTA and FQGTGA. V was clipped by 7 bases and J by 1 base, with 17 bases between them. The CDR3 loop spans 17 amino acids. The chain's CDR3 is CASTQLPTVSGANVLTF. Here the CDR3 DNA reads TGTGCCAGCACACAACTCCCGACCGTATCTGGGGCCAACGTCCTGACTTTC.

The chain's CDR3 is CATSRDLGGAGEQYF. The CDR3 bases are TGTGCCACCAGCAGAGATTTGGGGGGCGCGGGTGAGCAGTACTTC. This chain links TRBV15 with TRBJ2-7; either TRBD1 or TRBD2 may fit D (6 bases each). The germline V gene encodes CDR1 LNHNV and CDR2 YYDKDF (reference sequence). V was shortened by 0 bases and J by 7 bases, with 16 bases between the two germline ends. CDR3 length: 15 amino acids.

As concerns this clonotype: With a much larger clone just one base away, this may be a read error. The rearrangement uses TRBV4-1 and TRBJ1-3; TRBD1 matches at 8 bases. The CDR3 contains 15 residues. Germline V gene data show CDR1 as MGHRA and CDR2 as YSYEKL. DNA for the CDR3: TGCGTCAGCAGCCCCAGGACAGGGCAAGGAAACACCATATATTTT. It yields the protein CVSSPRTGQGNTIYF.

This clonotype was observed many times. V usage is TRBV6-2 or TRBV6-3 and J usage is TRBJ1-1; 9 bases match TRBD1. The CDR3 runs 12 residues. J lost 3 bases, V lost 10 bases, and 3 bases had no gene match. Germline CDR1 and CDR2: MNHEY and SVGEGT. CDR3 loop: CATDRGDTEAFF. CDR3 in DNA: TGTGCCACGGACAGGGGAGACACTGAAGCTTTCTTT.

In this sample, this clonotype turned up many times. This chain links TRBV7-9 with TRBJ2-5; D gene unclear. V lost 3 bases and J lost 0, with 14 bases in between. CDR1 and CDR2 (germline): SEHNR, FQNEAQ (reference sequence). This CDR3 has 16 residues. Here the CDR3 reads CASSFLDGVDQETQYF. Written as DNA, the CDR3 is TGTGCCAGCAGCTTCCTGGATGGGGTCGACCAAGAGACCCAGTACTTC.